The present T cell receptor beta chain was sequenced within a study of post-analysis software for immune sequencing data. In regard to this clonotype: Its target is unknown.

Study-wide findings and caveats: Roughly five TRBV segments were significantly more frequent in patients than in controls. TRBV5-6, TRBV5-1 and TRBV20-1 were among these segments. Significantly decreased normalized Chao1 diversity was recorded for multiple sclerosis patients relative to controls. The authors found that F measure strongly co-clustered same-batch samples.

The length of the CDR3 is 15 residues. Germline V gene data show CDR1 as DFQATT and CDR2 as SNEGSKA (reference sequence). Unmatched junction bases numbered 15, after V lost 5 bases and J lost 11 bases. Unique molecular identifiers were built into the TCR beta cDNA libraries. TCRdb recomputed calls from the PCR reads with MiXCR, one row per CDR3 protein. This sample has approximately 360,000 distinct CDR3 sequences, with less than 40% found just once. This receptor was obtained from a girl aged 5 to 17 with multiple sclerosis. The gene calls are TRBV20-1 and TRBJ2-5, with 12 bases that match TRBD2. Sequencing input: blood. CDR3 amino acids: CSASPTSGGHNEQYF. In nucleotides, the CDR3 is TGCAGTGCTTCTCCGACTAGCGGGGGCCACAATGAGCAGTACTTC.